A single T cell receptor (beta chain) is shown here with its context. Its cognate antigen is unknown. From germline, CDR1 is SQVTM and CDR2 ANQGSEA. The CDR3 is 15 amino acids. Trimming shortened V by 4 bases and J by 1 base, and 14 bases separated the two germline ends. This sample is part of a study of OX40 agonist ivuxolimab in advanced cancers. The overall study: Intravenous ivuxolimab at 0.01 to 10 mg/kg was given to patients every 2 weeks. Among those treated, three patients had partial responses, one with hepatocellular carcinoma and two with cutaneous melanoma.

Profiled with immunoSEQ multiplex PCR; TCRdb holds only in-frame clones, not every one. The sample records 90,000 to 120,000 clones, approximately 90% being singletons. Findings and caveats of the study: CD8+ T cells showed, on average, more clonal expansion than CD4+ cells.

Specimen: CD4+ or CD8+ T cells sorted from blood, collected in a trial of the OX40 agonist ivuxolimab. The sequence derives from an adult with an advanced solid tumor such as melanoma, head and neck, liver or kidney cancer. V is TRBV29-1 and J is TRBJ2-4; maybe TRBD2 (6 bases). CDR3 sequence reads: CSVGLAGRAKNIQYF. DNA of the CDR3: TGCAGCGTTGGACTGGCGGGGAGGGCCAAAAACATTCAGTACTTC.